This T cell receptor beta chain was sequenced for a study of blood T cell repertoires in COVID-19. Enrollees, about 18 to 89 years old, lived in about two dozen US areas. Participants were placed into cohorts based on the clinical history they reported. Before being deemed recovered, Cohort 3 donors had two negative PCRs, clearance, or symptom resolution. The J segment lost 5 bases and the V segment lost 1 base, leaving 4 bases of the junction unmatched. Germline loops: CDR1 SNHLY, CDR2 FYNNEI. This CDR3 contains 16 residues. Source study methods: Counts of nucleated cells, estimated from reference gene primer amplification, were obtained. Sequencing was performed with immunoSEQ multiplex PCR; in TCRdb, only in-frame clones are kept and a portion is missing. The DNA gave D and trimming, while V, J and clone size come from that table. Of a few hundred thousand clones listed, roughly 89% were seen once; the top ten hold approximately 6.6%.

This chain uses TRBV2 with TRBJ2-3, with TRBD2 matching over 12 bases. Sample: PBMCs or T cells enriched from blood (not recorded which). This receptor was obtained from a woman aged 40 to 50 who had recovered from COVID-19. As DNA, the CDR3 is TGTGCCAGCAGTGAAGGGCTAGCGGGAGGGGAAGATACGCAGTATTTT. Protein sequence: CASSEGLAGGEDTQYF.